Each of the 9 T cell receptor beta chains below was sequenced from the same sample in a study of shared clonotypes between healthy human individuals. Only in-frame clones appear in the TCRdb table, and some are missing; sequencing was by immunoSEQ multiplex PCR. The table shows 2.5 million or so clones, with around 94% occurring only once. The sequencing input was naive CD4+ T cells sorted from blood. The sample's subset: CD45RA+ positively selected. These receptors were taken from a young man in good health.

The J gene is TRBJ2-7, the V gene TRBV6-5, with a possible D match to TRBD2 (5 bases). Germline CDR1 reads MNHEY; CDR2 reads SVGAGI. The CDR3 length is 14 residues. V lost 6 bases and J 7 bases, leaving 19 bases between the germline ends. CDR3 amino acids: CASSPPGKTGEQYF. The CDR3 DNA follows: TGTGCCAGCAGCCCTCCGGGAAAAACGGGGGAGCAGTACTTC.

V usage is TRBV28 and J usage is TRBJ1-3; the D is unclear. Germline V CDR1 and CDR2: MDHEN, SYDVKM. The V gene lost 7 bases and the J gene lost 2 bases, with 12 bases spanning the gap. This CDR3 comprises 14 residues. CDR3 region: CASIGRPTGNTIYF. The CDR3, as DNA: TGTGCCAGCATCGGGAGGCCCACTGGAAACACCATATATTTT. Combining the CDR3 with reference TRBV28 and TRBJ1-3 gives the whole variable domain DVKVTQSSRYLVKRTGEKVFLECVQDMDHENMFWYRQDPGLGLRLIYFSYDVKMKEKGDIPEGYSVSREKKERFSLILESASTNQTSMYLCASIGRPTGNTIYFGEGSWLTVV.

The J gene is TRBJ1-6, the V gene TRBV6-6, with 7 bases identical to TRBD1. The germline CDR1 and CDR2 sequences are MNHNY and SVGAGI (reference sequence). After removal of 8 bases from V and 12 bases from J, the junction contained 13 bases not matched to a gene. The CDR3 length is 14 residues. The chain's CDR3 is CASGRQGGGGPLHF. CDR3 coding DNA: TGTGCCAGCGGTAGACAGGGAGGCGGTGGACCCCTCCACTTT.

CDR3 in amino acids: CASSTLAFQETQYF. The CDR3 DNA reads as TGTGCCAGTAGTACACTAGCTTTCCAAGAGACCCAGTACTTC. This chain connects TRBV19 to TRBJ2-5; the D gene is possibly TRBD2 (6 bases). Deletions cut 4 bases from V and 1 base from J, with 10 bases between. The V gene's germline CDR1 is LNHDA and CDR2 SQIVND (reference sequence). The CDR3 runs to 14 residues.

The J gene is TRBJ2-7, the V gene TRBV6-1, with D possibly TRBD1 on 6 matching bases. This CDR3 is built from 13 residues. The germline V gene encodes CDR1 MNHNS and CDR2 SASEGT. V dropped 5 bases and J dropped 1 base, with 9 bases sitting between them. CDR3 sequence: CASSRTESYEQYF. In DNA, the CDR3 is TGTGCCAGCAGTCGGACAGAATCCTACGAGCAGTACTTC.

This chain uses TRBV4-2 with TRBJ2-5, with TRBD2 matching 10 bases. Germline V gene lookup returns CDR1 LGHNA and CDR2 YNFKEQ. This CDR3 is 14 amino acids long. With 1 base clipped from V and 5 bases from J, the junction kept 1 base outside the gene matches. The CDR3 reads CASSQVSGGETQYF. The CDR3 DNA is TGTGCCAGCAGCCAAGTTAGCGGGGGGGAGACCCAGTACTTC.

This clone was counted between two and nine times. The germline gene is not matched at one end of the junction; a read error may be the cause. This chain connects TRBV6-4 to TRBJ1-1; D call uncertain. The CDR3 is 8 residues long. CDR1 and CDR2 from the germline V gene are MRHNA and SNTAGT. As DNA, the CDR3 is TGTGCCAGCAGTGCTCGTACCTTT. This gives the protein CASSARTF.

Only one count was recorded for this clone. The V gene is TRBV5-6, the J gene TRBJ2-1, with 7 positions matching TRBD2. The junction had 12 bases not matched to a gene; V was cut back by 4 bases and J by 8 bases. Germline lookup yields CDR1 SGHDT and CDR2 YYEEEE. This CDR3 has 15 amino acids. This CDR3 is CASSPPGGRGDEQFF. The CDR3 DNA reads TGTGCCAGCAGCCCCCCTGGCGGGAGAGGAGATGAGCAGTTCTTC.

This clone was seen only a few times. The CDR3, as DNA: TGTGCCAGCAGTGAAAGGGGGACCCCCACGCCCCAGCATTTT. Protein product: CASSERGTPTPQHF. The V gene is TRBV2, the J gene TRBJ1-5; tentative D call: TRBD1 (6 bases). CDR3 length equals 14 residues. Trimming took off 2 bases at V and 9 bases at J, with 14 bases between the two ends. The germline gives CDR1 SNHLY, CDR2 FYNNEI.